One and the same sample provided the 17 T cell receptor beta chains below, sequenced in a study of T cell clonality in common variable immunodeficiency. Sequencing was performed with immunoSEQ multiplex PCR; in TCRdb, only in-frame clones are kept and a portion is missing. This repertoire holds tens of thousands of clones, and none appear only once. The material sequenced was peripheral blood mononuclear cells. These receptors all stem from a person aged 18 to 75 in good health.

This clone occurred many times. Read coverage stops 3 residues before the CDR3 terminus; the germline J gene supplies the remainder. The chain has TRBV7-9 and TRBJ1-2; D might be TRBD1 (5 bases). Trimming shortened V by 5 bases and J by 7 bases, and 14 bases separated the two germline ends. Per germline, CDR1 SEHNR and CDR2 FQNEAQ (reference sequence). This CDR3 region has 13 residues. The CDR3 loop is CASSPDSGGGYTF. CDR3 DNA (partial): TGTGCCAGCAGCCCAGACAGTGGAGGTGGC. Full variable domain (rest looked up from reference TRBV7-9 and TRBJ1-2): DTGVSQNPRHKITKRGQNVTFRCDPISEHNRLYWYRQTLGQGPEFLTYFQNEAQLEKSRLLSDRFSAERPKGSFSTLEIQRTEQGDSAMYLCASSPDSGGGYTFGSGTRLTVV.

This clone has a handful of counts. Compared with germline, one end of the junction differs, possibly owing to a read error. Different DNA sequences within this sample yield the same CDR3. The part of the CDR3 DNA that was read is TGTGCCTGGGTCGTGGGGGCCCTCTCTGGAAACACG. As protein: CAWVVGALSGNT. The whole CDR3 reads CAWVVGALSGNTIYF. The chain has TRBV30 and TRBJ1-3, with a tentative D call TRBD1 (6 bases). The read stops 3 residues short of the end of the CDR3; the missing end is completed from the germline J gene. Germline-derived CDR1 and CDR2 are GTSNPN and SVGIG (reference sequence). This CDR3 is 15 amino acids long.

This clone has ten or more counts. CDR3 protein: CSARDSGLGNTIYF. The sequenced CDR3 bases are TGCAGTGCTAGAGATTCAGGGCTTGGAAACACC. The chain combines TRBV20-1 with TRBJ1-3; D might be TRBD1 (5 bases). The DNA ends 3 residues before the CDR3 does, and the rest of the CDR3 is filled in from the germline J gene. Trimming took off 0 bases at V and 3 bases at J, with 9 bases between the two ends. Germline CDR1 and CDR2: DFQATT and SNEGSKA (reference sequence). This CDR3 has 14 residues.

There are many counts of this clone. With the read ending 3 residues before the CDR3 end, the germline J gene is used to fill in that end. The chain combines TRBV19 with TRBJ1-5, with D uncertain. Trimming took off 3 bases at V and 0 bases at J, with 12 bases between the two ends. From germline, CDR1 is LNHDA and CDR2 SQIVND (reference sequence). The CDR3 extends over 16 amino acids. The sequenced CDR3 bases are TGTGCCAGTAGTATTTGGTTTGCTAATAGCAATCAGCCC. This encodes CASSIWFANSNQP. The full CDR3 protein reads CASSIWFANSNQPQHF.

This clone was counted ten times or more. The covered CDR3 bases are TGTGCCATCAGTACCCACCAACCGACTAGCGGGACCTACAATGAG. It specifies CAISTHQPTSGTYNE. The entire CDR3 reads CAISTHQPTSGTYNEQFF. This rearrangement joins TRBV10-3 to TRBJ2-1, with TRBD2 matching 11 bases. The read finishes 3 residues shy of the CDR3 end, and the germline J gene is used to complete it. The germline V gene has CDR1 ENHRY and CDR2 SYGVKD. The trim removed 5 bases at V and 2 bases at J, leaving 11 bases unmatched. This CDR3 is 18 amino acids long.

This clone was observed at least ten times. CDR3 DNA, as far as it was read: TGTGCCATCAGTGAGTCGACGGGGGGCACTGAA. Protein product: CAISESTGGTE. The CDR3 in full is CAISESTGGTEAFF. The chain is built from TRBV10-3 and TRBJ1-1; tentatively, D is TRBD1 (5 bases). The read ends 3 residues early relative to the CDR3; the germline J gene fills the gap. The germline V and J ends were trimmed by 0 bases and 4 bases, with 9 bases remaining between them. Germline V gene sequence: CDR1 ENHRY, CDR2 SYGVKD. This CDR3 is built from 14 residues.

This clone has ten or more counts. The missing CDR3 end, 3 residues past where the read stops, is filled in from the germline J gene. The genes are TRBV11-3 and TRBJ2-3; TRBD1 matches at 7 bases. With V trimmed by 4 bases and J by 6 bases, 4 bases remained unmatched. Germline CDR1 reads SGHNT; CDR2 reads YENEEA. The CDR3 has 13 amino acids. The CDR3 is CASSSDRVDTQYF. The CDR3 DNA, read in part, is TGTGCCAGCAGCTCAGACAGGGTGGATACG.

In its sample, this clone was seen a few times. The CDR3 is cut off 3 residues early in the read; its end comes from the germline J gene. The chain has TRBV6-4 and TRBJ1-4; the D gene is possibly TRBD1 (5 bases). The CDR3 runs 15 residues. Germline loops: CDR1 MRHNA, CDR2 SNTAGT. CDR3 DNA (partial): TGTGCCAGCAGTGAGGACAACTCTGGGGCCAACGTA. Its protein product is CASSEDNSGANV. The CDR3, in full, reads CASSEDNSGANVLFF.

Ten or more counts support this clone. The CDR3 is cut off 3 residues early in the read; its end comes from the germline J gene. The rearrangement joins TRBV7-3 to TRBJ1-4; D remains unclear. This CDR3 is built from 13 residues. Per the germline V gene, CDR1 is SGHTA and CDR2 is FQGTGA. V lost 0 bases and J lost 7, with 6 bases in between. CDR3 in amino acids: CASSLTVGEKLFF. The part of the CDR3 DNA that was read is TGTGCCAGCAGCTTAACAGTCGGTGAAAAA.

The CDR3 DNA, read in part, is TGTGCCAGCAGCTTAGTGTCGAGCGAAAAA. Its protein product is CASSLVSSEK. The complete CDR3 reads CASSLVSSEKLFF. The chain uses TRBV11-3 and TRBJ1-4; no reliable D call. Read data end 3 residues before the CDR3 end; the end is taken from the germline J gene. Trimming cost V 1 base and J 8 bases, with 8 bases left between them. Germline V gene lookup returns CDR1 SGHNT and CDR2 YENEEA. The CDR3 spans 13 residues.

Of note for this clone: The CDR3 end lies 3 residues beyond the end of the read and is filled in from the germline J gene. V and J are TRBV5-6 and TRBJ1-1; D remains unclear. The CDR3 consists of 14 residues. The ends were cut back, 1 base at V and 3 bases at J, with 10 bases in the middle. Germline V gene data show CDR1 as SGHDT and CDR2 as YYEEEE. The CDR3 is CASSLLSGDTEAFF. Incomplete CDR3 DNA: TGTGCCAGCAGCTTGTTATCCGGGGACACTGAA.

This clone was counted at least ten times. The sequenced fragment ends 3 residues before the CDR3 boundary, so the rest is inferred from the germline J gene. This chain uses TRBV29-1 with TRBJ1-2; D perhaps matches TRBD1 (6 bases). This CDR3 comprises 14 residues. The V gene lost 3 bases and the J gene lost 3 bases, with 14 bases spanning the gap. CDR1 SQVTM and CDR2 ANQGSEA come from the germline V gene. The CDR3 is CSVEKGDGHYGYTF. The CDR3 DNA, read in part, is TGCAGCGTTGAGAAGGGGGACGGACACTATGGC.

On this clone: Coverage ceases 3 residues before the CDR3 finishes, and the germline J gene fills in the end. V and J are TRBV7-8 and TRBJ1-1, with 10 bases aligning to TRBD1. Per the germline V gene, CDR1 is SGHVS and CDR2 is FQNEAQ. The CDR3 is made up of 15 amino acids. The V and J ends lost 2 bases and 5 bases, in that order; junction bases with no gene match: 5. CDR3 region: CASSLMTGGGTEAFF. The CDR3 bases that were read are TGTGCCAGCAGCTTAATGACAGGGGGCGGGACTGAA.

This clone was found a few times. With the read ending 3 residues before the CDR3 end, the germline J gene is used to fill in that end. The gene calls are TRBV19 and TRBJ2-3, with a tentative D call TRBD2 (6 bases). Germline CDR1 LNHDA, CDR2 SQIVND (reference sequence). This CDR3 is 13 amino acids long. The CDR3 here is CASSIRDSETQYF. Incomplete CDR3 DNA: TGTGCCAGTAGTATCCGGGACTCTGAGACG.

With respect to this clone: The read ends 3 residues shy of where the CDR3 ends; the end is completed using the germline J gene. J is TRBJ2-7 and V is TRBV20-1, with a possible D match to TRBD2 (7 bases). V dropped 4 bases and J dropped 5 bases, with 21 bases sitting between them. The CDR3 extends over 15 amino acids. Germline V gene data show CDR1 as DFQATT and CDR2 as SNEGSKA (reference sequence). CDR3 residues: CSAKGGPSGDHEQYF. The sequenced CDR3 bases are TGCAGTGCTAAGGGGGGACCTAGCGGAGACCACGAG.

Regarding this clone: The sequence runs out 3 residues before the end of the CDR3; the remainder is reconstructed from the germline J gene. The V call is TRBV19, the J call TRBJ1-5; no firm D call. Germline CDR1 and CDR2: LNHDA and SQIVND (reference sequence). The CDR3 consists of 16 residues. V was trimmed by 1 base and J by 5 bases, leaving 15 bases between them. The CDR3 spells CASSIVLVGGDQPQHF. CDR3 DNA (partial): TGTGCCAGTAGTATAGTCCTAGTGGGCGGGGATCAGCCC.

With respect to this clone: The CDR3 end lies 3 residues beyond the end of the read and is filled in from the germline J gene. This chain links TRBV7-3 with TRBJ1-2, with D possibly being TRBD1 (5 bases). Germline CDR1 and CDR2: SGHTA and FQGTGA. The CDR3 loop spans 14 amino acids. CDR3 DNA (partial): TGTGCCAGCAGCTTAATGGGACTTAGGGATACC. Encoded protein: CASSLMGLRDT. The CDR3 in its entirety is CASSLMGLRDTYTF.